This entry lists 19 T cell receptor beta chains sequenced from one sample in a study of metastatic and nonmetastatic thyroid tumors. TCRdb reprocessed the PCR reads via MiXCR. Among tens of thousands of clones, 20% to 30% were seen once, and the ten largest hold approximately 18%. Thyroid surgery took place with no prior treatment in any patient. The specimen sequenced was blood. Receptors were obtained from a female donor with papillary thyroid cancer or a benign thyroid nodule (not recorded which). Some clones in this sample may be carry-over from other donors' samples.

The sample holds many counts of this clone. The chain employs TRBV4-3 and TRBJ1-4; no clear D gene. V dropped 0 bases and J dropped 3 bases, with 11 bases sitting between them. The V gene's germline CDR1 is LGHNA and CDR2 YSLEER. This CDR3 contains 16 residues. The chain's CDR3 is CASSQEAGPANEKLFF. CDR3 nucleotide sequence: TGCGCCAGCAGCCAAGAAGCGGGCCCAGCTAATGAAAAACTGTTTTTT.

This clone was counted a few times. The chain recombines TRBV20-1 with TRBJ2-2; TRBD2 matches at 10 bases. The CDR3 sequence is 14 residues long. V dropped 2 bases and J dropped 3; count of bases not matched to a gene: 0. Germline V lookup: CDR1 DFQATT, CDR2 SNEGSKA (reference sequence). The CDR3 bases are TGCAGTGCTAGACTAGCGGGAGACACCGGGGAGCTGTTTTTT. Translating gives CSARLAGDTGELFF.

By sample fraction, this clone is medium-sized. The chain couples TRBV19 to TRBJ2-7; D is perhaps TRBD1 or TRBD2 (6 bases each). Between the trimmed V and J ends, which lost 3 bases and 4 bases, there was a span of 16 bases. Germline V gene lookup returns CDR1 LNHDA and CDR2 SQIVND (reference sequence). This CDR3 has 15 residues. Written as DNA, the CDR3 is TGTGCCAGTAGTATCTCCCGGGGGCGCGGGTACGAGCAGTACTTC. Encoded protein: CASSISRGRGYEQYF.

This clone was observed many times. The rearrangement links TRBV24-1 to TRBJ2-4, with D tentatively TRBD1 or TRBD2 (5 bases each). V was shortened by 2 bases and J by 4 bases, with 8 bases between the two germline ends. Per the germline V gene, CDR1 is KGHDR and CDR2 is SFDVKD. The CDR3 extends over 14 amino acids. CDR3 DNA sequence: TGTGCCACCAGTGATTCGGGACGGAAAAACATTCAGTACTTC. It encodes CATSDSGRKNIQYF.

This clone was seen many times. This chain joins TRBV5-1 and TRBJ2-3, with D unclear. Trimming took off 0 bases at V and 2 bases at J, with 7 bases between the two ends. CDR3 length equals 14 residues. CDR1 is SGHRS, CDR2 YFSETQ, per germline. CDR3 nucleotide sequence: TGCGCCAGCAGCTTGGGGGATTTCACAGATACGCAGTATTTT. Translating gives CASSLGDFTDTQYF.

The rearrangement links TRBV19 to TRBJ2-2; D is undetermined. The CDR3 spans 16 residues. Trimming cost V 3 bases and J 3 bases, with 14 bases left between them. Germline CDR1 is LNHDA and CDR2 is SQIVND (reference sequence). For the CDR3, the DNA is TGTGCCAGTAGTATGTTGGTGCGCGTTCACACCGGGGAGCTGTTTTTT. It translates to CASSMLVRVHTGELFF.

The chain carries TRBV20-1 and TRBJ2-7; tentatively, D is TRBD2 (5 bases). V lost 1 base and J lost 4, with 11 bases in between. This CDR3 is built from 13 residues. Per the germline V gene, CDR1 is DFQATT and CDR2 is SNEGSKA (reference sequence). The CDR3 DNA sequence: TGCAGTGCTAGAGCCCGGGGTTTGTACGAGCAGTACTTC. Translating gives CSARARGLYEQYF.

The sample holds many counts of this clone. The genes are TRBV28 and TRBJ2-1, with a possible D match to TRBD2 (5 bases). The CDR3 is made up of 14 amino acids. Trimming left V 7 bases short and J 3 bases short, with 13 bases between. Germline CDR1 and CDR2: MDHEN and SYDVKM. CDR3 DNA: TGTGCCAGCACCCGAACGAGGGACTACAATGAGCAGTTCTTC. Translating gives CASTRTRDYNEQFF.

V and J are TRBV20-1 and TRBJ1-2; D gene ambiguous. Per the germline V gene, CDR1 is DFQATT and CDR2 is SNEGSKA (reference sequence). The CDR3 is made up of 16 amino acids. The V gene lost 1 base and the J gene lost 6 bases, with 21 bases spanning the gap. Here the CDR3 DNA reads TGCAGTGCTAGAGTGGAGTCGGCCGCTGGTACGGATGGCTACACCTTC. Its protein product is CSARVESAAGTDGYTF.

V gene TRBV5-1 combines with J gene TRBJ2-6; perhaps TRBD1 as D (6 bases). The V gene lost 2 bases and the J gene lost 3 bases, with 15 bases spanning the gap. Looked up from germline, CDR1 is SGHRS and CDR2 is YFSETQ. This CDR3 has 17 amino acids. CDR3 sequence (DNA): TGCGCCAGCAGCTTCTCGACAGGCAGCAGTGGGGCCAACGTCCTGACTTTC. Translating gives CASSFSTGSSGANVLTF. The full variable domain, completed using reference TRBV5-1 and TRBJ2-6, is KAGVTQTPRYLIKTRGQQVTLSCSPISGHRSVSWYQQTPGQGLQFLFEYFSETQRNKGNFPGRFSGRQFSNSRSEMNVSTLELGDSALYLCASSFSTGSSGANVLTFGAGSRLTVL.

This clone was counted at least ten times. The rearrangement links TRBV4-1 to TRBJ1-5; D is possibly TRBD1 (6 bases). Trimming stripped 2 bases from V and 5 bases from J, with 19 bases between. This CDR3 comprises 17 residues. Germline CDR1 and CDR2: MGHRA and YSYEKL. CDR3 DNA: TGCGCCAGCAGCCAAAGACGGGCAGGGGATGGCGATCAGCCCCAGCATTTT. It yields the protein CASSQRRAGDGDQPQHF.

V gene TRBV9 combines with J gene TRBJ2-1; D is unclear. This CDR3 comprises 15 residues. Deletions cut 0 bases from V and 5 bases from J, with 12 bases between. Germline V lookup: CDR1 SGDLS, CDR2 YYNGEE. DNA for the CDR3: TGTGCCAGCAGCGTAGTTCCAGTTGGGGACAATGAGCAGTTCTTC. It is translated as CASSVVPVGDNEQFF. The complete variable domain, with remaining parts taken from reference TRBV9 and TRBJ2-1, reads DSGVTQTPKHLITATGQRVTLRCSPRSGDLSVYWYQQSLDQGLQFLIQYYNGEERAKGNILERFSAQQFPDLHSELNLSSLELGDSALYFCASSVVPVGDNEQFFGPGTRLTVL.

This clone came up a few times. The chain uses TRBV6-2 or TRBV6-3 and TRBJ2-2; 8 nucleotides match TRBD2. V was clipped by 7 bases and J by 4 bases; unmatched bases: 8. This CDR3 contains 15 residues. Germline V CDR1 and CDR2: MNHEY, SVGEGT. The CDR3 DNA reads as TGTGCCAGCAAAGGCGGGGGGCAAACCACCGGGGAGCTGTTTTTT. As protein: CASKGGGQTTGELFF.

Many counts were recorded for this clone. The chain has TRBV13 and TRBJ2-3, with D hard to call. Trimming shortened V by 2 bases and J by 3 bases, and 18 bases separated the two germline ends. This CDR3 region has 17 residues. In germline, CDR1 is PRHDT, CDR2 FYEKMQ (reference sequence). Here the CDR3 reads CASSLKVRSLGTDTQYF. CDR3 sequence (DNA): TGTGCCAGCAGCTTAAAGGTCCGCAGCTTAGGGACAGATACGCAGTATTTT. Full variable domain (remainder filled in from reference TRBV13 and TRBJ2-3): AAGVIQSPRHLIKEKRETATLKCYPIPRHDTVYWYQQGPGQDPQFLISFYEKMQSDKGSIPDRFSAQQFSDYHSELNMSSLELGDSALYFCASSLKVRSLGTDTQYFGPGTRLTVL.

This clone was observed a handful of times. The rearrangement links TRBV6-5 to TRBJ1-2; D remains ambiguous. This CDR3 has 14 residues. V gave up 3 bases and J gave up 0 bases, with 8 bases separating them. Germline V gene data show CDR1 as MNHEY and CDR2 as SVGAGI. CDR3 sequence: CASSYEYPNYGYTF. The CDR3 DNA is TGTGCCAGCAGTTATGAGTACCCTAACTATGGCTACACCTTC.

V usage is TRBV11-2 and J usage is TRBJ2-1, with a weak D call TRBD1 (6 bases). V lost 5 bases, J lost 5 bases, and 19 bases lay in between. The V gene's germline CDR1 is SGHAT and CDR2 FQNNGV. The CDR3 length is 16 residues. The DNA of the CDR3 is TGTGCCAGCAGCCGCTTGACAGGCAAGTCCCACAATGAGCAGTTCTTC. This gives the protein CASSRLTGKSHNEQFF. Using reference TRBV11-2 and TRBJ2-1 for the parts outside the CDR3, the full variable domain is EAGVAQSPRYKIIEKRQSVAFWCNPISGHATLYWYQQILGQGPKLLIQFQNNGVVDDSQLPKDRFSAERLKGVDSTLKIQPAKLEDSAVYLCASSRLTGKSHNEQFFGPGTRLTVL.

By sample fraction, this clone is medium-sized. The V and J genes are TRBV30 and TRBJ1-6; unclear D gene. V lost 2 bases, J lost 5 bases, and 7 bases lay in between. The CDR3 totals 13 residues. The germline V gene encodes CDR1 GTSNPN and CDR2 SVGIG (reference sequence). The CDR3 bases are TGTGCCTGGAGTCCCAGGAATAATTCACCCCTCCACTTT. Its protein product is CAWSPRNNSPLHF.

This clone has ten or more counts. This rearrangement joins TRBV12-3 or TRBV12-4 to TRBJ1-2, with a possible D match to TRBD1 (5 bases). This CDR3 is 16 amino acids long. V lost 0 bases and J 2 bases, leaving 13 bases between the germline ends. The CDR3 reads CASSLARTLKNYGYTF. The CDR3, as DNA: TGTGCCAGCAGTTTAGCCAGGACACTGAAGAACTATGGCTACACCTTC.

This chain joins TRBV11-2 and TRBJ2-2, with 10 bases fitting TRBD2. Germline assignment: CDR1 SGHAT and CDR2 FQNNGV. The CDR3 consists of 16 residues. Trimming took 7 bases from V and 1 from J; bases not matched to a gene: 6. The CDR3 region is CASKRLAGLNTGELFF. DNA of the CDR3: TGTGCCAGCAAACGACTAGCGGGCCTGAACACCGGGGAGCTGTTTTTT.